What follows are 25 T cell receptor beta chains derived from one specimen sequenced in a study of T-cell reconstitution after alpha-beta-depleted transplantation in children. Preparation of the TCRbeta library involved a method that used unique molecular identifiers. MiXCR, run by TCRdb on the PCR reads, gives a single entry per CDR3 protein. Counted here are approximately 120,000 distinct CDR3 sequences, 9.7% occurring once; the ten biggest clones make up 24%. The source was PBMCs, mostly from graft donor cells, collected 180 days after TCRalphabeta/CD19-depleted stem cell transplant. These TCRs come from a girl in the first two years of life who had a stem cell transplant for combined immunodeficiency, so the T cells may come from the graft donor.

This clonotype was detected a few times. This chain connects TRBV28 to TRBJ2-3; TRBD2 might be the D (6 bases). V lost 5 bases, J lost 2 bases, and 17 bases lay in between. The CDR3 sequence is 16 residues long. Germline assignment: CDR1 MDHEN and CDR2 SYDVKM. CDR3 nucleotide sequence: TGTGCCAGCAGTCCATCCGGGACTCATTTCACAGATACGCAGTATTTT. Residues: CASSPSGTHFTDTQYF.

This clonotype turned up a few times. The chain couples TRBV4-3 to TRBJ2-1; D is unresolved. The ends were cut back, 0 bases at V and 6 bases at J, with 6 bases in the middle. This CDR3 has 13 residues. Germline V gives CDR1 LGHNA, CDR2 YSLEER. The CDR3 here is CASSQDVGNEQFF. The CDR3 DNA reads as TGCGCCAGCAGCCAAGATGTGGGCAATGAGCAGTTCTTC.

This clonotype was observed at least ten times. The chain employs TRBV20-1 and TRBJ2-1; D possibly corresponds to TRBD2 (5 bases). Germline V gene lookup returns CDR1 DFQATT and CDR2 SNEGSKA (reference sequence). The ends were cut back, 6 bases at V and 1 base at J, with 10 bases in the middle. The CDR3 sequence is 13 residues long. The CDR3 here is CSAARVSYNEQFF. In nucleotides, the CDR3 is TGCAGTGCAGCGCGGGTTTCCTACAATGAGCAGTTCTTC.

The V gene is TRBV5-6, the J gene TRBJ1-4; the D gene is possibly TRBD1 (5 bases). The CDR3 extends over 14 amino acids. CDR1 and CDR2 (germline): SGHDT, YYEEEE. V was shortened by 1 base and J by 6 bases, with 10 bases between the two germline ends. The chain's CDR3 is CASSLSGTDEKLFF. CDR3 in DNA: TGTGCCAGCAGCTTGTCCGGGACGGATGAAAAACTGTTTTTT. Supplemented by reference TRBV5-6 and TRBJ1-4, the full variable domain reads DAGVTQSPTHLIKTRGQQVTLRCSPKSGHDTVSWYQQALGQGPQFIFQYYEEEERQRGNFPDRFSGHQFPNYSSELNVNALLLGDSALYLCASSLSGTDEKLFFGSGTQLSVL.

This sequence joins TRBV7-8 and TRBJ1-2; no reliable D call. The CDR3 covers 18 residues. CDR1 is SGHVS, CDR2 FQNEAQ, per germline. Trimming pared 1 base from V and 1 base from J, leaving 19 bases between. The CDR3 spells CASSLGAKPRRNNYGYTF. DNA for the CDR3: TGTGCCAGCAGCTTAGGGGCTAAGCCAAGGAGGAATAACTATGGCTACACCTTC.

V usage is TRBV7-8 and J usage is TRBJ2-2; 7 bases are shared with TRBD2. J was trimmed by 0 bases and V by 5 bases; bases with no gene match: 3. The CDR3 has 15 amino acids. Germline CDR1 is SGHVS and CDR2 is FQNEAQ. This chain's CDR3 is CASSASGTNTGELFF. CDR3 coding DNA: TGTGCCAGCAGCGCTAGCGGAACGAACACCGGGGAGCTGTTTTTT.

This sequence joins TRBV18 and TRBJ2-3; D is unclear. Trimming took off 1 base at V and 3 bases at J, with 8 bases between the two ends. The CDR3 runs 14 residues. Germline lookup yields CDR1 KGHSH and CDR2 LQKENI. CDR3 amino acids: CASSPLGLTDTQYF. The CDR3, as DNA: TGTGCCAGCTCACCACTGGGCCTGACAGATACGCAGTATTTT.

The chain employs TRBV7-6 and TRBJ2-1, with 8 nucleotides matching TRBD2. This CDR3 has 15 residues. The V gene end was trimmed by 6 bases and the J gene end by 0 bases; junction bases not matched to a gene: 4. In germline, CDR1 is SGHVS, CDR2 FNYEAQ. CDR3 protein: CASSSGTSSYNEQFF. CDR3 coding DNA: TGTGCCAGCAGTTCCGGGACTAGCTCCTACAATGAGCAGTTCTTC. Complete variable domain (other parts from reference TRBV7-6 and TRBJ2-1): GAGVSQSPRYKVTKRGQDVALRCDPISGHVSLYWYRQALGQGPEFLTYFNYEAQQDKSGLPNDRFSAERPEGSISTLTIQRTEQRDSAMYRCASSSGTSSYNEQFFGPGTRLTVL.

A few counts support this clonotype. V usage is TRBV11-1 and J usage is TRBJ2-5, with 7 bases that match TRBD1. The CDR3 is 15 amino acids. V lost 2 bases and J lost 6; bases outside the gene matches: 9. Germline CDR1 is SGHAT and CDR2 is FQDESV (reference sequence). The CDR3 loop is CASSLNPGQLKTQYF. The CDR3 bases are TGTGCCAGCAGCTTAAACCCGGGACAGCTAAAGACCCAGTACTTC.

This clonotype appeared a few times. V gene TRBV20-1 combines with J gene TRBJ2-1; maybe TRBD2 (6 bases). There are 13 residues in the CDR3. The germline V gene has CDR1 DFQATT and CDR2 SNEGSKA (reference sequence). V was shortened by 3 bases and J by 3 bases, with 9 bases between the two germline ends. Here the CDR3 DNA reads TGCAGTGCTAGGAAGACTAGCTACAATGAGCAGTTCTTC. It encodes CSARKTSYNEQFF.

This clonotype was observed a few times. The CDR3 loop is CASSQRINYGYTF. CDR3 in DNA: TGTGCCAGCAGCCAGAGGATTAACTATGGCTACACCTTC. The rearrangement joins TRBV7-3 to TRBJ1-2; D ambiguous. Trimming took off 5 bases at V and 1 base at J, with 8 bases between the two ends. This CDR3 spans 13 amino acids. Germline V gene sequence: CDR1 SGHTA, CDR2 FQGTGA.

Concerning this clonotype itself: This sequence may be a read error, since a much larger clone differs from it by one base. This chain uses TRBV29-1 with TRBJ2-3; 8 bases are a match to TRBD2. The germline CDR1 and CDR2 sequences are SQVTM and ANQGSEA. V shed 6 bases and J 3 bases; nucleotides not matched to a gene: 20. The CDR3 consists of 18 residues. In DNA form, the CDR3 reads TGCAGCGTCACGGTGGCTTTCGCTCAGGTAGCGGGAACAGATACGCAGTATTTT. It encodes CSVTVAFAQVAGTDTQYF.

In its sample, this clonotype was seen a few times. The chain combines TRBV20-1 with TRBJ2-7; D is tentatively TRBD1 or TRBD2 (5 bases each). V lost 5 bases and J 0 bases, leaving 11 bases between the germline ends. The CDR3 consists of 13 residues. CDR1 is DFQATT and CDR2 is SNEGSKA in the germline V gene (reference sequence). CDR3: CSAGDAYSYEQYF. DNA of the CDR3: TGCAGTGCTGGGGACGCGTACTCCTACGAGCAGTACTTC.

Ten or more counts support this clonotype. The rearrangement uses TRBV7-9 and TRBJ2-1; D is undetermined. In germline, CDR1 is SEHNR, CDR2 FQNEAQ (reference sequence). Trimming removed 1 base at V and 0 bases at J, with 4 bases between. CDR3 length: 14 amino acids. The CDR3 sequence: CASSLGTSYNEQFF. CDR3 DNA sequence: TGTGCCAGCAGCTTAGGCACCTCCTACAATGAGCAGTTCTTC.

The CDR3 spells CASSLRTSGGPRAYNEQFF. Written as DNA, the CDR3 is TGTGCCAGCAGCTTAAGGACTAGCGGGGGGCCCCGGGCCTACAATGAGCAGTTCTTC. The chain employs TRBV13 and TRBJ2-1; 14 bases match TRBD2. V lost 2 bases, J lost 2 bases, and 8 bases stayed unmatched. CDR3 length equals 19 residues. Germline V gene data show CDR1 as PRHDT and CDR2 as FYEKMQ (reference sequence).

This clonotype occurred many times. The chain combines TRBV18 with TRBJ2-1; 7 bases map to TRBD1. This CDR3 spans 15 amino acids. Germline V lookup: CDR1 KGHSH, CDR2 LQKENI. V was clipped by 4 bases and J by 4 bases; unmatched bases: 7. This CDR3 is CASSRSGTDYNEQFF. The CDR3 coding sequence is TGTGCCAGCTCACGTTCCGGGACAGATTACAATGAGCAGTTCTTC.

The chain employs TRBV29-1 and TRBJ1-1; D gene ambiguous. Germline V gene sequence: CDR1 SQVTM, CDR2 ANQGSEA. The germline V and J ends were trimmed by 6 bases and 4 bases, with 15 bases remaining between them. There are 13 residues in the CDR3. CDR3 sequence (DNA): TGCAGCGTGTTCGATGGGGTCTTCACTGAAGCTTTCTTT. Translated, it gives CSVFDGVFTEAFF.

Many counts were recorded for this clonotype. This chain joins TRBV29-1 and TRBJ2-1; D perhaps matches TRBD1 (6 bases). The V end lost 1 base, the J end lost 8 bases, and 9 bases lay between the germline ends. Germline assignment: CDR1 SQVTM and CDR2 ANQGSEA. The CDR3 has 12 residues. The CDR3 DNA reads TGCAGCGTTGAAGCAGGGGTCGATGAGCAGTTCTTC. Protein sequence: CSVEAGVDEQFF.

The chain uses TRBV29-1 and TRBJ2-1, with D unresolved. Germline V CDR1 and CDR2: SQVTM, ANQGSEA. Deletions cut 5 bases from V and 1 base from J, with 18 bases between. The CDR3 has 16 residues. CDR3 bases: TGCAGCGTTTCGACCTACCTAGGGTTTTCCTACAATGAGCAGTTCTTC. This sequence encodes CSVSTYLGFSYNEQFF.

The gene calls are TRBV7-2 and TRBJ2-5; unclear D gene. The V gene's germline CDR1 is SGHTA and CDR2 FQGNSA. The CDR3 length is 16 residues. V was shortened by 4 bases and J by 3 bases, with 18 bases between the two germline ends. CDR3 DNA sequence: TGTGCCAGCAGCTCCTTCGGATTCGGCCGTAAAGAGACCCAGTACTTC. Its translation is CASSSFGFGRKETQYF.

DNA of the CDR3: TGTGCCAGCAGTTTGAGACAGGGGGTGGCCGAGCAGTACTTC. Translated, it gives CASSLRQGVAEQYF. The genes are TRBV12-3 or TRBV12-4 and TRBJ2-7, with 9 bases lining up with TRBD1. The CDR3 is made up of 14 amino acids. With 3 bases clipped from V and 6 bases from J, the junction kept 6 bases outside the gene matches.

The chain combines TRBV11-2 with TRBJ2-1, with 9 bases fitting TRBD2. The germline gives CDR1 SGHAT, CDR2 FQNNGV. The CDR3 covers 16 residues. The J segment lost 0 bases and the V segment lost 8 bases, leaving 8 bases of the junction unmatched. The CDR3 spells CASRTLAGSSYNEQFF. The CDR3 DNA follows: TGTGCCAGCCGCACTCTAGCGGGGAGCTCCTACAATGAGCAGTTCTTC. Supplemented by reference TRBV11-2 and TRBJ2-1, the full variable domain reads EAGVAQSPRYKIIEKRQSVAFWCNPISGHATLYWYQQILGQGPKLLIQFQNNGVVDDSQLPKDRFSAERLKGVDSTLKIQPAKLEDSAVYLCASRTLAGSSYNEQFFGPGTRLTVL.

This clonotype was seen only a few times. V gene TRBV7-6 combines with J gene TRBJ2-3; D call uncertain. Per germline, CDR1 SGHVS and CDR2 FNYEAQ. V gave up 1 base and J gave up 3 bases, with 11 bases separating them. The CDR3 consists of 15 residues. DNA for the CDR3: TGTGCCAGCAGCTTAGGCCCTTTTAGAACAGATACGCAGTATTTT. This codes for CASSLGPFRTDTQYF.

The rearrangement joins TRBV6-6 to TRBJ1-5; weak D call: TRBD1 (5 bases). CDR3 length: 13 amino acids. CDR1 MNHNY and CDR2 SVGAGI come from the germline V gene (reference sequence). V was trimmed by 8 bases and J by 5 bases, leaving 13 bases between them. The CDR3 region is CASSGEGHQPQHF. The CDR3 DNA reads TGTGCCAGCTCGGGTGAGGGACATCAGCCCCAGCATTTT.

The CDR3 region has the DNA TGTGCCAGCGAGGGTCGGTTGAGGTACGAGCAGTACTTC. Translation: CASEGRLRYEQYF. The chain employs TRBV6-2 or TRBV6-3 and TRBJ2-7; D is possibly TRBD2 (5 bases). V lost 8 bases to trimming and J lost 4 bases, with 15 bases between them. From germline, CDR1 is MNHEY and CDR2 SVGEGT. The CDR3 is 13 amino acids.